These T cell receptor beta chains were read from a single sample in a study of PD-L1 blockade in urothelial cancer. TCRdb's copy holds only in-frame clones and misses some; the assay was immunoSEQ multiplex PCR. The data show 45,000 to 65,000 clones, over 75% seen once. The sample here was PBMCs, taken around atezolizumab (anti-PD-L1) treatment. The receptors were sampled from a man aged 65-85 years with urothelial cancer. Both conserved end residues are part of each CDR3. The order of the fields is J gene, clone size, V gene, D gene, CDR3 length, CDR3 protein, CDR3 DNA. A D gene is named only where the DNA matches it firmly. Size is omitted from some rows. Given values are once, few, many or a class for expanded clones.

j_gene: TRBJ2-5; abundance: .; v_gene: TRBV11-3; d_gene: TRBD2; len: 16; CDR3aa: CASSPGLAGGPETQYF; CDR3nt: TGTGCCAGCAGCCCGGGACTAGCGGGAGGGCCTGAGACCCAGTACTTC
j_gene: TRBJ2-5; abundance: .; v_gene: TRBV7-8; d_gene: .; len: 14; CDR3aa: CASSLAGGQETQYF; CDR3nt: TGTGCCAGCAGCTTAGCGGGGGGCCAAGAGACCCAGTACTTC
j_gene: TRBJ1-1; abundance: .; v_gene: TRBV10-3; d_gene: .; len: 15; CDR3aa: CAISEPGQVNTEAFF; CDR3nt: TGTGCCATCAGTGAGCCCGGACAAGTGAACACTGAAGCTTTCTTT
j_gene: TRBJ2-2; abundance: .; v_gene: TRBV9; d_gene: .; len: 12; CDR3aa: CASSITTGELFF; CDR3nt: TGTGCCAGCAGCATCACGACTGGGGAGCTGTTTTTT
j_gene: TRBJ2-5; abundance: .; v_gene: TRBV7-9; d_gene: .; len: 14; CDR3aa: CASSLEQNQETQYF; CDR3nt: TGTGCCAGCAGCTTAGAACAGAACCAAGAGACCCAGTACTTC
j_gene: TRBJ1-5; abundance: .; v_gene: TRBV28; d_gene: .; len: 15; CDR3aa: CASSQGMRGFQPQHF; CDR3nt: TGTGCCAGCAGTCAGGGGATGAGGGGGTTTCAGCCCCAGCATTTT
j_gene: TRBJ2-2; abundance: .; v_gene: TRBV7-9; d_gene: TRBD1; len: 17; CDR3aa: CASSLRGTAAAGGELFF; CDR3nt: TGTGCCAGCAGCTTGAGAGGGACAGCCGCGGCGGGCGGGGAGCTGTTTTTT
j_gene: TRBJ2-7; abundance: .; v_gene: TRBV19; d_gene: TRBD2; len: 16; CDR3aa: CASSTRLAGAGYEQYF; CDR3nt: TGTGCCAGTAGTACCAGACTAGCGGGAGCGGGGTACGAGCAGTACTTC
j_gene: TRBJ1-2; abundance: .; v_gene: TRBV6-1; d_gene: TRBD1; len: 15; CDR3aa: CASSERTGGYYGYTF; CDR3nt: TGTGCCAGCAGTGAAAGGACAGGGGGATACTATGGCTACACCTTC
j_gene: TRBJ1-1; abundance: .; v_gene: TRBV7-8; d_gene: .; len: 17; CDR3aa: CASSLVPPGRGGTEAFF; CDR3nt: TGTGCCAGCAGCTTAGTCCCCCCCGGGCGAGGGGGCACTGAAGCTTTCTTT
j_gene: TRBJ2-1; abundance: .; v_gene: TRBV11-2; d_gene: TRBD2; len: 17; CDR3aa: CASSLEVAGSSYNEQFF; CDR3nt: TGTGCCAGCAGCTTAGAGGTAGCGGGCAGCTCCTACAATGAGCAGTTCTTC
j_gene: TRBJ1-5; abundance: .; v_gene: TRBV19; d_gene: .; len: 16; CDR3aa: CASSYWGGRVNQPQHF; CDR3nt: TGTGCCAGTAGCTATTGGGGGGGCAGGGTTAATCAGCCCCAGCATTTT
j_gene: TRBJ2-7; abundance: once; v_gene: TRBV6-1; d_gene: .; len: 14; CDR3aa: CASTEGTRAYEQYF; CDR3nt: TGTGCCAGCACTGAGGGGACTCGGGCCTACGAGCAGTACTTC
j_gene: TRBJ2-1; abundance: .; v_gene: TRBV7-3; d_gene: .; len: 15; CDR3aa: CASSLGGSYYNEQFF; CDR3nt: TGTGCCAGCAGCTTAGGGGGGTCTTACTACAATGAGCAGTTCTTC
j_gene: TRBJ2-6; abundance: .; v_gene: TRBV5-1; d_gene: TRBD1; len: 18; CDR3aa: CASSPRQGPSSGANVLTF; CDR3nt: TGCGCCAGCAGCCCAAGACAGGGGCCGAGCTCTGGGGCCAACGTCCTGACTTTC
j_gene: TRBJ1-5; abundance: once; v_gene: TRBV18; d_gene: TRBD1; len: 15; CDR3aa: CASSPQGQDNQPQHF; CDR3nt: TGTGCCAGCTCACCACAGGGACAGGACAATCAGCCCCAGCATTTT
j_gene: TRBJ2-7; abundance: .; v_gene: TRBV6-1; d_gene: TRBD2; len: 17; CDR3aa: CASSDYRGLAGDYEQYF; CDR3nt: TGTGCCAGCAGTGACTACCGCGGACTAGCGGGAGACTACGAGCAGTACTTC
j_gene: TRBJ1-2; abundance: .; v_gene: TRBV5-1; d_gene: .; len: 15; CDR3aa: CASSLDPAREGGYTF; CDR3nt: TGCGCCAGCAGCTTAGATCCGGCCAGGGAGGGTGGCTACACCTTC
j_gene: TRBJ2-7; abundance: .; v_gene: TRBV12-2; d_gene: .; len: 17; CDR3aa: CASRLAPPGGGNYEQYF; CDR3nt: TGTGCAAGTCGCTTAGCTCCACCTGGCGGGGGCAACTACGAGCAGTACTTC
j_gene: TRBJ1-2; abundance: .; v_gene: TRBV6-6; d_gene: TRBD1; len: 16; CDR3aa: CASSYSRDDRGDGYTF; CDR3nt: TGTGCCAGCAGTTACTCACGTGACGACAGGGGGGACGGCTACACCTTC
j_gene: TRBJ2-1; abundance: .; v_gene: TRBV11-3; d_gene: .; len: 15; CDR3aa: CASSLDGGPNNEQFF; CDR3nt: TGTGCCAGCAGCTTAGATGGGGGCCCGAACAATGAGCAGTTCTTC
j_gene: TRBJ2-1; abundance: .; v_gene: TRBV10-3; d_gene: TRBD2; len: 17; CDR3aa: CAISETSGRASHNEQFF; CDR3nt: TGTGCCATCAGTGAGACTAGCGGGAGGGCCTCCCACAATGAGCAGTTCTTC
j_gene: TRBJ2-2; abundance: .; v_gene: TRBV9; d_gene: TRBD1; len: 13; CDR3aa: CASRQGADGELFF; CDR3nt: TGTGCCAGCAGGCAGGGGGCAGACGGGGAGCTGTTTTTT
j_gene: TRBJ2-7; abundance: .; v_gene: TRBV10-3; d_gene: .; len: 11; CDR3aa: CAIGEGEKQYF; CDR3nt: TGTGCCATCGGGGAAGGGGAAAAGCAGTACTTC
j_gene: TRBJ2-1; abundance: .; v_gene: TRBV5-1; d_gene: TRBD2; len: 15; CDR3aa: CASGRGIAGVNEQFF; CDR3nt: TGCGCCAGCGGCCGGGGGATAGCGGGAGTCAATGAGCAGTTCTTC
j_gene: TRBJ2-7; abundance: .; v_gene: TRBV6-1; d_gene: .; len: 15; CDR3aa: CASSDMGTPYYEQYF; CDR3nt: TGTGCCAGCAGTGACATGGGGACACCCTACTACGAGCAGTACTTC
j_gene: TRBJ1-5; abundance: .; v_gene: TRBV6-1; d_gene: .; len: 14; CDR3aa: CASTRAGSNQPQHF; CDR3nt: TGTGCCAGCACTAGGGCAGGGAGCAATCAGCCCCAGCATTTT
j_gene: TRBJ1-1; abundance: .; v_gene: TRBV19; d_gene: .; len: 15; CDR3aa: CASSSDRPLLTEAFF; CDR3nt: TGTGCCAGTAGTTCCGACAGACCCCTACTCACTGAAGCTTTCTTT
j_gene: TRBJ2-1; abundance: .; v_gene: TRBV5-6; d_gene: .; len: 13; CDR3aa: CASSQGLYNEQFF; CDR3nt: TGTGCCAGCAGCCAGGGACTGTACAATGAGCAGTTCTTC
j_gene: TRBJ1-4; abundance: .; v_gene: TRBV9; d_gene: .; len: 16; CDR3aa: CASSVALSGANEKLFF; CDR3nt: TGTGCCAGCAGCGTAGCTCTTAGCGGGGCTAATGAAAAACTGTTTTTT
j_gene: TRBJ1-2; abundance: .; v_gene: TRBV2; d_gene: .; len: 15; CDR3aa: CASSGPAGDGYGYTF; CDR3nt: TGTGCCAGCAGTGGTCCGGCAGGGGATGGGTATGGCTACACCTTC
j_gene: TRBJ2-3; abundance: .; v_gene: TRBV5-1; d_gene: .; len: 16; CDR3aa: CASSLGAQGRTDTQYF; CDR3nt: TGCGCCAGCAGCTTAGGCGCCCAGGGGCGCACAGATACGCAGTATTTT
j_gene: TRBJ2-7; abundance: .; v_gene: TRBV7-8; d_gene: TRBD2; len: 14; CDR3aa: CASSSREGIYEQYF; CDR3nt: TGTGCCAGCAGCTCAAGGGAGGGGATCTACGAGCAGTACTTC
j_gene: TRBJ2-1; abundance: .; v_gene: TRBV7-9; d_gene: TRBD1; len: 16; CDR3aa: CASSPKGQGSYNEQFF; CDR3nt: TGTGCCAGCAGCCCCAAGGGACAGGGCTCCTACAATGAGCAGTTCTTC
j_gene: TRBJ2-5; abundance: .; v_gene: TRBV4-1; d_gene: .; len: 13; CDR3aa: CASSPGLVETQYF; CDR3nt: TGCGCCAGCAGCCCGGGACTTGTGGAGACCCAGTACTTC
j_gene: TRBJ2-1; abundance: .; v_gene: TRBV15; d_gene: TRBD1; len: 14; CDR3aa: CATSGTGGDRWQFF; CDR3nt: TGTGCCACCAGCGGGACAGGGGGGGATAGATGGCAGTTCTTC
j_gene: TRBJ1-2; abundance: .; v_gene: TRBV6-6; d_gene: .; len: 16; CDR3aa: CASTKTQGGSVYGYTF; CDR3nt: TGTGCCAGCACCAAGACCCAAGGAGGTTCGGTTTATGGCTACACCTTC
j_gene: TRBJ1-1; abundance: few; v_gene: TRBV28; d_gene: .; len: 16; CDR3aa: CASSPPSGDSTTEAFF; CDR3nt: TGTGCCAGCAGTCCCCCCTCCGGAGACAGTACAACTGAAGCTTTCTTT
j_gene: TRBJ2-1; abundance: .; v_gene: TRBV11-1; d_gene: TRBD2; len: 15; CDR3aa: CASSLSGSSYNEQFF; CDR3nt: TGTGCCAGCAGCCTTAGCGGGAGTTCCTACAATGAGCAGTTCTTC
j_gene: TRBJ1-4; abundance: few; v_gene: TRBV6-1; d_gene: TRBD1; len: 14; CDR3aa: CASSEGTGGAKLFF; CDR3nt: TGTGCCAGCAGTGAAGGGACAGGGGGCGCAAAACTGTTTTTT
j_gene: TRBJ1-6; abundance: .; v_gene: TRBV5-5; d_gene: .; len: 15; CDR3aa: CASSLTGQNNSPLHF; CDR3nt: TGTGCCAGCAGCTTAACGGGACAAAATAATTCACCCCTCCACTTT
j_gene: TRBJ1-5; abundance: .; v_gene: TRBV6-5; d_gene: .; len: 13; CDR3aa: CASSYLYGQPQHF; CDR3nt: TGTGCCAGCAGTTACTTGTACGGTCAGCCCCAGCATTTT
j_gene: TRBJ2-3; abundance: .; v_gene: TRBV10-3; d_gene: TRBD2; len: 17; CDR3aa: CAISKGLAGGSTDTQYF; CDR3nt: TGTGCCATCAGTAAGGGACTAGCGGGAGGGAGCACAGATACGCAGTATTTT
j_gene: TRBJ1-1; abundance: .; v_gene: TRBV7-9; d_gene: TRBD1; len: 15; CDR3aa: CASSQGQTRVPEAFF; CDR3nt: TGTGCCAGCAGCCAGGGACAGACGAGAGTTCCCGAAGCTTTCTTT
j_gene: TRBJ1-3; abundance: .; v_gene: TRBV10-3; d_gene: .; len: 16; CDR3aa: CAISEGRLTPGNTIYF; CDR3nt: TGTGCCATCAGTGAAGGCAGGCTCACTCCCGGAAACACCATATATTTT
j_gene: TRBJ2-1; abundance: .; v_gene: TRBV6-5; d_gene: .; len: 12; CDR3aa: CASSPGSNEQFF; CDR3nt: TGTGCCAGCAGCCCCGGGAGCAATGAGCAGTTCTTC
j_gene: TRBJ2-6; abundance: .; v_gene: TRBV6-1; d_gene: .; len: 15; CDR3aa: CASSEDNSGANVLTF; CDR3nt: TGTGCCAGCAGTGAAGACAACTCTGGGGCCAACGTCCTGACTTTC
j_gene: TRBJ2-5; abundance: .; v_gene: TRBV5-4; d_gene: .; len: 17; CDR3aa: CASSPRTTAWGQETQYF; CDR3nt: TGTGCCAGCAGCCCACGAACGACAGCTTGGGGCCAAGAGACCCAGTACTTC
j_gene: TRBJ2-1; abundance: once; v_gene: TRBV21-1; d_gene: .; len: 16; CDR3aa: CASSKMGHSSYNEQFF; CDR3nt: TGTGCCAGCAGCAAAATGGGGCATAGCTCCTACAATGAGCAGTTCTTC
j_gene: TRBJ1-1; abundance: .; v_gene: TRBV6-5; d_gene: TRBD1; len: 15; CDR3aa: CASRPNRGPDTEAFF; CDR3nt: TGTGCCAGCAGACCTAACAGGGGGCCGGACACTGAAGCTTTCTTT
j_gene: TRBJ1-2; abundance: .; v_gene: TRBV25-1; d_gene: .; len: 14; CDR3aa: CASSEPGGKDGYTF; CDR3nt: TGTGCCAGCAGTGAACCCGGAGGGAAGGATGGCTACACCTTC
j_gene: TRBJ2-1; abundance: .; v_gene: TRBV7-9; d_gene: .; len: 13; CDR3aa: CASSLQADNEQFF; CDR3nt: TGTGCCAGCAGCTTACAAGCTGACAATGAGCAGTTCTTC
j_gene: TRBJ2-1; abundance: .; v_gene: TRBV5-1; d_gene: .; len: 15; CDR3aa: CASTLGARGYNEQFF; CDR3nt: TGCGCCAGCACCTTAGGGGCTAGGGGATACAATGAGCAGTTCTTC
j_gene: TRBJ2-1; abundance: .; v_gene: TRBV18; d_gene: .; len: 14; CDR3aa: CASSPKTTQREQFF; CDR3nt: TGTGCCAGCTCACCCAAAACCACCCAGCGGGAGCAGTTCTTC
j_gene: TRBJ2-5; abundance: .; v_gene: TRBV7-3; d_gene: .; len: 15; CDR3aa: CASRVGGLSQETQYF; CDR3nt: TGTGCCAGCAGGGTCGGAGGGTTGAGCCAAGAGACCCAGTACTTC
j_gene: TRBJ1-2; abundance: .; v_gene: TRBV10-3; d_gene: .; len: 13; CDR3aa: CAISESGTIGYTF; CDR3nt: TGTGCCATCAGTGAGTCCGGGACAATTGGCTACACCTTC
j_gene: TRBJ1-3; abundance: .; v_gene: TRBV9; d_gene: .; len: 15; CDR3aa: CASSVQGIRGNTIYF; CDR3nt: TGTGCCAGCAGCGTACAGGGAATCCGGGGAAACACCATATATTTT
j_gene: TRBJ2-1; abundance: .; v_gene: TRBV9; d_gene: TRBD2; len: 16; CDR3aa: CASSALAGASYNEQFF; CDR3nt: TGTGCCAGCAGCGCCTTAGCGGGGGCCTCCTACAATGAGCAGTTCTTC
j_gene: TRBJ2-7; abundance: few; v_gene: TRBV2; d_gene: .; len: 12; CDR3aa: CASRTGWDEQYF; CDR3nt: TGTGCCAGCAGGACCGGGTGGGACGAGCAGTACTTC
j_gene: TRBJ1-3; abundance: .; v_gene: TRBV11-2; d_gene: TRBD1; len: 15; CDR3aa: CASSLGWDSGNTIYF; CDR3nt: TGTGCCAGCAGCTTAGGGTGGGACAGCGGAAACACCATATATTTT